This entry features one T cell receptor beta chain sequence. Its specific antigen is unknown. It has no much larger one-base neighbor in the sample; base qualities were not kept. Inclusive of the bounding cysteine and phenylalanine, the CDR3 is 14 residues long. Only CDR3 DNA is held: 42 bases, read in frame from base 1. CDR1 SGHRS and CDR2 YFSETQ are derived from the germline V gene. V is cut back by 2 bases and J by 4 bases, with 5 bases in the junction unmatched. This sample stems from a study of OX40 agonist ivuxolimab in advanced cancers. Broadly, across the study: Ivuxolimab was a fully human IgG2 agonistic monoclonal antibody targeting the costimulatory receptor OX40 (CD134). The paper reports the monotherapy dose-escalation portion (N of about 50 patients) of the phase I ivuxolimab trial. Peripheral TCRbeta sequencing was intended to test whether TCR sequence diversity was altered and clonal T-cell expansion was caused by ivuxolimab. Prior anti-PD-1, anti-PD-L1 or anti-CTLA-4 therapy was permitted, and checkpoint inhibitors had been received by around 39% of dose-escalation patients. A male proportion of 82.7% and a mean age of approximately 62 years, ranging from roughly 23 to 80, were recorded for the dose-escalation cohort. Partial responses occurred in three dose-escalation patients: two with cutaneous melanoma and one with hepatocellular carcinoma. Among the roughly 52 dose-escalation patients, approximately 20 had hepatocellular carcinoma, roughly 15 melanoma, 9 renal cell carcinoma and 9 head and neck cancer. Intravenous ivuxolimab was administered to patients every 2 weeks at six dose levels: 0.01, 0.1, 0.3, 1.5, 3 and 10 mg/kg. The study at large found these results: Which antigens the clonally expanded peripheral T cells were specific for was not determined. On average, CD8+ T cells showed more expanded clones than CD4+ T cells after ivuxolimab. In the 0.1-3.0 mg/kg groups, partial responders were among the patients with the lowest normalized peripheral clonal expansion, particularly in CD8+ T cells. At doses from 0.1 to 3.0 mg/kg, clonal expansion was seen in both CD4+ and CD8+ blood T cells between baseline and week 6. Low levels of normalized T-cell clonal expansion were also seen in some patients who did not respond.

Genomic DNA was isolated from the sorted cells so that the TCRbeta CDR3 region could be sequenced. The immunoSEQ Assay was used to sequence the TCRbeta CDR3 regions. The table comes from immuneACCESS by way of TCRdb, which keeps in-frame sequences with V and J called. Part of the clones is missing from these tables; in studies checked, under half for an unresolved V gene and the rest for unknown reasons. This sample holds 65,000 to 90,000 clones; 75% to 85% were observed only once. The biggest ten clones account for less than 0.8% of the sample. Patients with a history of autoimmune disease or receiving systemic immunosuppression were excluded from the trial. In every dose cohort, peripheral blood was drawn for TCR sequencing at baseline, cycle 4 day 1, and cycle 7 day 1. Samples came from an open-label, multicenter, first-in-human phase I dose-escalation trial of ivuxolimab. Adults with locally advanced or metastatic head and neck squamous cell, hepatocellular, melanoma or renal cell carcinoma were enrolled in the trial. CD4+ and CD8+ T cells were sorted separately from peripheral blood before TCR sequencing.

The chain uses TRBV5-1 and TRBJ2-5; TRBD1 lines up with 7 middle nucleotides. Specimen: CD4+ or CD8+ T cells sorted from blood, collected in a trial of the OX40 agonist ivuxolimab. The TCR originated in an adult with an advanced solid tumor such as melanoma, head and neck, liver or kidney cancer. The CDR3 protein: CASSLKGQLETQYF. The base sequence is TGCGCCAGCAGCTTAAAGGGACAGCTAGAGACCCAGTACTTC.